This T cell receptor beta chain is drawn from a study of T-cell memory formation after mild COVID-19. The study's findings and limits: The study detected some responding clones in pre-infection memory, suggesting cross-reactive memory joined. Contracting clones localized mainly to CM and EM when CD4+ and mainly to EMRA when CD8+. A balance of CD4 and CD8 characterized clones contracting day 15 to 85, whereas later expanders leaned CD4+.

TCRdb used MiXCR to reprocess the 5' RACE reads, holding one entry per CDR3 protein. The table records 200,000 to 300,000 distinct CDR3 sequences, over 15% of them present only once. A note on this clonotype: Its specificity is not known. One end of the junction fails to match germline, which may point to a read error.

The CDR3 contains 12 residues. The rearrangement uses TRBV12-3 or TRBV12-4 and TRBJ1-5, with D uncertain. This TCR was sampled from an adult woman who had mild COVID-19 (a few samples of this study predate the infection). Cell type and time point are not known. Material for sequencing was PBMCs or a T cell subset sorted from them (not recorded which). The CDR3 sequence is CSSSPVPQPQHF. The CDR3 DNA sequence: TGTTCCAGCAGCCCGGTACCGCAGCCCCAGCATTTT.